These 14 T cell receptor beta chains were all obtained from the same sample, sequenced in a study of cytotoxic CD8 clonotypes in ibrutinib-treated CLL. Here immunoSEQ multiplex PCR was the method, and the copy in TCRdb shows in-frame clones only, minus some. The table shows 57,000 or so clones, with approximately 54% occurring only once. The material sequenced was PBMCs, taken at disease progression, from a patient treated with ibrutinib. The receptors were gathered from a human donor with chronic lymphocytic leukemia.

V gene TRBV4-1 combines with J gene TRBJ2-1; TRBD2 matches at 9 bases. Germline V lookup: CDR1 MGHRA, CDR2 YSYEKL. The trim removed 1 base at V and 3 bases at J, leaving 10 bases unmatched. The CDR3 is made up of 18 amino acids. The CDR3 is CASSQGIAGAIVYNEQFF. CDR3 sequence (DNA): TGCGCCAGCAGCCAAGGAATAGCGGGGGCCATAGTCTACAATGAGCAGTTCTTC.

This rearrangement joins TRBV5-4 to TRBJ2-2; the D is unclear. Trimming took off 4 bases at V and 5 bases at J, with 3 bases between the two ends. CDR1 is SGHNT, CDR2 YYREEE, per germline (reference sequence). The CDR3 has 11 residues. CDR3 protein: CASSRTGELFF. The CDR3 nucleotides read TGTGCCAGCAGCCGAACCGGGGAGCTGTTTTTT.

This sequence joins TRBV7-2 and TRBJ2-5; 7 nucleotides line up with TRBD1. CDR1 and CDR2 (germline): SGHTA, FQGNSA. The trim removed 6 bases at V and 4 bases at J, leaving 8 bases unmatched. The CDR3 spans 14 residues. CDR3 nucleotide sequence: TGTGCCAGCAGTCGACAGGGAGTAGGAGAGACCCAGTACTTC. Translation gives CASSRQGVGETQYF.

The chain uses TRBV27 and TRBJ2-7; TRBD1 aligns across 7 bases. Germline lookup yields CDR1 MNHEY and CDR2 SMNVEV (reference sequence). With 10 bases clipped from V and 2 bases from J, the junction kept 8 bases outside the gene matches. This CDR3 has 13 residues. CDR3: CATSRGQTYEQYF. In DNA form, the CDR3 reads TGTGCCACCTCAAGGGGACAGACCTACGAGCAGTACTTC.

DNA of the CDR3: TGTGCCAGCAGTGGACCCGGGTTTGGCTACACCTTC. Translating gives CASSGPGFGYTF. The chain uses TRBV6-1 and TRBJ1-2, with unresolved D. With 4 bases removed from V and 7 bases from J, the gap between germline ends came to 10 bases. CDR1 is MNHNS, CDR2 SASEGT, per germline. The CDR3 is made up of 12 amino acids.

The chain uses TRBV19 and TRBJ2-7; TRBD1 agrees at 11 bases. CDR3 length: 14 residues. Losses at the gene ends were 5 bases for V and 2 bases for J; bases not matched to a gene: 2. Germline values: CDR1 LNHDA, CDR2 SQIVND (reference sequence). Here the CDR3 reads CASSEGQGAYEQYF. CDR3 nucleotide sequence: TGTGCCAGTAGTGAGGGACAGGGGGCCTACGAGCAGTACTTC. The full variable domain, rest sourced from reference TRBV19 and TRBJ2-7, is DGGITQSPKYLFRKEGQNVTLSCEQNLNHDAMYWYRQDPGQGLRLIYYSQIVNDFQKGDIAEGYSVSREKKESFPLTVTSAQKNPTAFYLCASSEGQGAYEQYFGPGTRLTVT.

The rearrangement links TRBV30 to TRBJ2-1, with 10 bases identical to TRBD2. Germline CDR1 reads GTSNPN; CDR2 reads SVGIG (reference sequence). This CDR3 is 15 amino acids long. J gave up 8 bases and V 0 bases, and 7 bases lay outside the gene matches. The CDR3 reads CAWSVGAGGPDEQFF. The DNA for the CDR3 is TGTGCCTGGAGTGTAGGAGCGGGAGGGCCCGATGAGCAGTTCTTC.

The rearrangement joins TRBV19 to TRBJ2-3, with 15 nucleotides matching TRBD2. From germline, CDR1 is LNHDA and CDR2 SQIVND (reference sequence). The V gene end was trimmed by 3 bases and the J gene end by 2 bases; junction bases not matched to a gene: 9. CDR3 length: 19 amino acids. The CDR3 protein is CASSITGLAGGVFTDTQYF. The CDR3 DNA sequence: TGTGCCAGTAGTATCACTGGACTAGCGGGAGGGGTATTCACAGATACGCAGTATTTT.

The genes are TRBV18 and TRBJ1-2, with D possibly being TRBD1 (6 bases). The germline V gene encodes CDR1 KGHSH and CDR2 LQKENI. V dropped 2 bases and J dropped 6 bases, with 13 bases sitting between them. This CDR3 is built from 14 residues. CDR3 bases: TGTGCCAGCTCACCATCTACAGGGAGGGATGGCTACACCTTC. As protein: CASSPSTGRDGYTF.

This clone has only a few counts. The genes are TRBV7-6 and TRBJ2-7; 9 bases are a match to TRBD2. Trimming at V came to 5 bases and at J to 4 bases, leaving 6 bases not matched to a gene. CDR1 is SGHVS, CDR2 FNYEAQ, per germline. The CDR3 is 14 residues long. The CDR3 region is CASSAGGLGYEQYF. The CDR3 DNA is TGTGCCAGCAGCGCGGGGGGGCTGGGTTACGAGCAGTACTTC.

The V gene is TRBV28, the J gene TRBJ2-7; TRBD1 matches 7 bases. V dropped 4 bases and J dropped 3; count of bases not matched to a gene: 9. Germline V gene data show CDR1 as MDHEN and CDR2 as SYDVKM. The CDR3 contains 15 residues. The CDR3: CASSSQTGTVYEQYF. DNA of the CDR3: TGTGCCAGCAGTTCACAGACAGGGACGGTCTACGAGCAGTACTTC.

V and J are TRBV19 and TRBJ1-2; 7 nucleotides agree with TRBD1. With V trimmed by 4 bases and J by 4 bases, 6 bases remained unmatched. Germline V CDR1 and CDR2: LNHDA, SQIVND (reference sequence). The CDR3 consists of 14 residues. The CDR3 DNA reads TGTGCCAGTAGTAATCAGACAGGGCCCTATGGCTACACCTTC. Its protein product is CASSNQTGPYGYTF.

The rearrangement joins TRBV18 to TRBJ2-7; 10 bases agree with TRBD1. This CDR3 region has 17 residues. Germline trimming cut 3 bases from V and 2 bases from J; bases unmatched to any gene: 10. The germline V gene has CDR1 KGHSH and CDR2 LQKENI. CDR3 loop: CASSPSIPGQGAYEQYF. In nucleotides, the CDR3 is TGTGCCAGCTCACCTTCAATACCCGGACAGGGGGCCTACGAGCAGTACTTC.

Comment on this clone: A read error may account for a junction end that differs from germline. The chain employs TRBV5-1 and TRBJ1-1, with D possibly TRBD1 on 5 matching bases. There are 15 residues in the CDR3. Germline-derived CDR1 and CDR2 are SGHRS and YFSETQ. The CDR3 bases are TGCGCCAGCAGCTTGGTCGGGGCGATGAACACTAAAGCTTTCTTT. Encoded protein: CASSLVGAMNTKAFF. The complete variable domain, with remaining parts taken from reference TRBV5-1 and TRBJ1-1, reads KAGVTQTPRYLIKTRGQQVTLSCSPISGHRSVSWYQQTPGQGLQFLFEYFSETQRNKGNFPGRFSGRQFSNSRSEMNVSTLELGDSALYLCASSLVGAMNTKAFFGQGTRLTVV.